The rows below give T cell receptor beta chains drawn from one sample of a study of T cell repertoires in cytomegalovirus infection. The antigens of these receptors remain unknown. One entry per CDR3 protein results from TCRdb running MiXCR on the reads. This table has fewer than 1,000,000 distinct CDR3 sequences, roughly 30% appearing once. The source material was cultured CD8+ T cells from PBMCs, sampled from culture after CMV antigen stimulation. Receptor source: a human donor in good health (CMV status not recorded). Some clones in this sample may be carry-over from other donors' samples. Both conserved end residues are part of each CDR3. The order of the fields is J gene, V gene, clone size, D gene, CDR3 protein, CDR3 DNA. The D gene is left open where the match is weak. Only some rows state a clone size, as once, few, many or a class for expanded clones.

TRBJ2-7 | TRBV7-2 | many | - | CASSLGTYLNREQYF | TGTGCCAGCAGCTTAGGAACCTACCTTAATCGCGAGCAGTACTTC
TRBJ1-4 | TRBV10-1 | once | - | CASSEYRKNEKLFF | TGCGCCAGCAGTGAATACAGGAAGAATGAAAAACTGTTTTTT
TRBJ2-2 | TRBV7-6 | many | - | CASSLGQYTGELFF | TGTGCCAGCAGCCTCGGACAGTACACCGGGGAGCTGTTTTTT
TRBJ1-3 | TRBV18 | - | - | CASSSNGGSGNTIYF | TGTGCCAGCTCATCGAACGGGGGTTCCGGAAACACCATATATTTT
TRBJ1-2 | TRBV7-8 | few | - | CASSLAWQALLNYGYTF | TGTGCCAGCAGCTTAGCGTGGCAGGCGCTACTTAACTATGGCTACACCTTC
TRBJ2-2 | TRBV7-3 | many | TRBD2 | CASSLLAGAEGELFF | TGTGCCAGCAGCCTTCTAGCGGGGGCTGAAGGGGAGCTGTTTTTT
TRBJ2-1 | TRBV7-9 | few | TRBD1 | CASRGQGAGVYNEQFF | TGTGCCAGCAGGGGACAGGGGGCCGGTGTCTACAATGAGCAGTTCTTC
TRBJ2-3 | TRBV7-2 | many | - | CASSATGGSPDTQYF | TGTGCCAGCAGCGCCACTGGGGGGAGCCCAGATACGCAGTATTTT
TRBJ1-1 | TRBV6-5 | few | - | CASSYGLGVEAFF | TGTGCCAGCAGTTACGGCCTAGGGGTTGAAGCTTTCTTT
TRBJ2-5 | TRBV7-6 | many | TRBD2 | CASSPSERGSETQYF | TGTGCCAGCAGCCCATCGGAGCGGGGGTCAGAGACCCAGTACTTC
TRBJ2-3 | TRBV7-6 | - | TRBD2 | CASSSTGGPPIYTDTQYF | TGTGCCAGCAGCTCCACGGGAGGACCCCCGATATACACAGATACGCAGTATTTT
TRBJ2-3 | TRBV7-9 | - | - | CASSPPPLGTDTQYF | TGTGCCAGCAGCCCCCCCCCATTGGGGACAGATACGCAGTATTTT
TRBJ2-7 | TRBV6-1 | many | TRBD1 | CASRRTGDSYEQYF | TGTGCCAGCAGGAGGACAGGCGACTCCTACGAGCAGTACTTC
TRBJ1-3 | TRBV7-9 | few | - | CASSLARSPGNTIYF | TGTGCCAGCAGCTTAGCTAGGTCCCCTGGAAACACCATATATTTT
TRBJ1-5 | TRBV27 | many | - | CASSLTGDDQPQHF | TGTGCCAGCAGTCTGACAGGTGATGATCAGCCCCAGCATTTT
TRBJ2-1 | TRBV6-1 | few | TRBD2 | CASSRRLAGGLNEQFF | TGTGCCAGCAGTCGCCGACTAGCGGGGGGGCTCAATGAGCAGTTCTTC
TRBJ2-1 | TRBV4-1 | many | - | CASSQAPRGRGWYNEQFF | TGCGCCAGCAGCCAAGCGCCAAGGGGACGAGGCTGGTACAATGAGCAGTTCTTC
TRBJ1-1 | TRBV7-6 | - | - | CASSPGGVLNTEAFF | TGTGCCAGCAGCCCTGGAGGGGTTTTGAACACTGAAGCTTTCTTT
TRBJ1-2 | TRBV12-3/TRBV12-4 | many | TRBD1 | CASSSGTGGARSYGYTF | TGTGCCAGCAGCTCCGGGACAGGGGGCGCGAGAAGCTATGGCTACACCTTC
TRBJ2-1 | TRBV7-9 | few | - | CASSGRGPDNEQFF | TGTGCCAGCAGCGGACGGGGGCCTGACAATGAGCAGTTCTTC
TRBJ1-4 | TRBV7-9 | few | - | CASIGGGEKLFF | TGTGCCAGCATCGGGGGCGGGGAAAAACTGTTTTTT
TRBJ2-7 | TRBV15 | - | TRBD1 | CATSRDRGREQYF | TGTGCCACCAGCAGAGACAGGGGGCGCGAGCAGTACTTC
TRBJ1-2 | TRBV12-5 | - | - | CASGFEPLGRADGYTF | TGTGCTAGTGGTTTCGAACCCCTTGGCCGGGCGGATGGCTACACCTTC
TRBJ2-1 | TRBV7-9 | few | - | CASSWRGGGRYNEQFF | TGTGCCAGCAGCTGGAGAGGTGGGGGACGCTACAATGAGCAGTTCTTC
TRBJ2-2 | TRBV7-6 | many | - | CASFIDTTGELFF | TGTGCCAGCTTTATAGATACCACCGGGGAGCTGTTTTTT
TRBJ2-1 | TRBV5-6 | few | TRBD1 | CASSLVTGGLNEQFF | TGTGCCAGCAGCTTGGTGACAGGGGGCTTAAATGAGCAGTTCTTC
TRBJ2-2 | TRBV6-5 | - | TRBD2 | CASSYSGRLAGGWTGELFF | TGTGCCAGCAGTTACTCGGGGCGGCTAGCGGGGGGCTGGACCGGGGAGCTGTTTTTT
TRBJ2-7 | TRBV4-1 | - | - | CASSQSSGAYYEQYF | TGCGCCAGCAGCCAATCGTCCGGGGCGTACTACGAGCAGTACTTC
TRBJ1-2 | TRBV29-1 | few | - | CSVVSGIGGYTF | TGCAGCGTTGTCTCGGGTATCGGTGGCTACACCTTC
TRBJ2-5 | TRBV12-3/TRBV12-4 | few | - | CASSPDQGQETQYF | TGTGCCAGCAGTCCCGACCAGGGCCAAGAGACCCAGTACTTC
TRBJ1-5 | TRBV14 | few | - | CASSQDANQPQHF | TGTGCCAGCAGCCAAGACGCTAATCAGCCCCAGCATTTT
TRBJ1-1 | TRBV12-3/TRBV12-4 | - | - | CASSFGGFVEAFF | TGTGCCAGCAGTTTCGGGGGATTTGTAGAAGCTTTCTTT
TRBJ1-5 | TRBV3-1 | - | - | CASSQGGGMQPQHF | TGTGCCAGCAGCCAAGGGGGAGGGATGCAGCCCCAGCATTTT
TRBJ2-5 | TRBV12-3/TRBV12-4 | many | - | CASSSRTGWKTQYF | TGTGCCAGCAGTTCCCGAACAGGGTGGAAGACCCAGTACTTC
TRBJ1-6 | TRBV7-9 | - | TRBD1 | CASSRQGLRESYNSPLHF | TGTGCCAGCAGCAGACAGGGTTTGAGAGAATCCTATAATTCACCCCTCCACTTT
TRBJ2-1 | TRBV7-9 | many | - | CASSIPLNSVF | TGTGCCAGCAGCATCCCATTAAACAGTGTCTTC
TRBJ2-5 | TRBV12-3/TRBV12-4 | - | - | CASSSGDRPQETQYF | TGTGCCAGCAGTTCGGGGGACAGACCACAAGAGACCCAGTACTTC
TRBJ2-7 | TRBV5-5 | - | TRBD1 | CASSVGTGLYEQYF | TGTGCCAGCAGCGTAGGGACAGGGTTGTACGAGCAGTACTTC
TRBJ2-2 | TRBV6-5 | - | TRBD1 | CASSYGTVTGELFF | TGTGCCAGCAGTTACGGGACAGTCACCGGGGAGCTGTTTTTT
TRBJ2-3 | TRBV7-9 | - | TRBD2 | CASRPGLAGTTDTQYF | TGTGCCAGCAGACCGGGACTAGCGGGGACCACAGATACGCAGTATTTT
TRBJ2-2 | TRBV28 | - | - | CASSPRESTNTGELFF | TGTGCCAGCAGTCCCCGGGAGAGCACGAACACCGGGGAGCTGTTTTTT
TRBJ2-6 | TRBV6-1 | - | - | CASSSWIDITGANVLTF | TGTGCCAGCAGCTCATGGATTGACATCACTGGGGCCAACGTCCTGACTTTC
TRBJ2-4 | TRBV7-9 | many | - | CASSSGQSKNIQYF | TGTGCCAGCAGCTCTGGACAGAGCAAAAACATTCAGTACTTC
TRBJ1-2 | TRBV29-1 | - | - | CSVELRGPGYTF | TGCAGCGTTGAACTTCGGGGACCTGGCTACACCTTC
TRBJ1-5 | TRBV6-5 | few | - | CASSIGKGGNQPQHF | TGTGCCAGTTCGATCGGGAAAGGGGGCAATCAGCCCCAGCATTTT
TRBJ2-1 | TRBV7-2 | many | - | CASSLTTSPYNEQFF | TGTGCCAGCAGCTTAACTACCTCCCCATACAATGAGCAGTTCTTC
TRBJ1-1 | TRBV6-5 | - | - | CASSYSQVRGIEAFF | TGTGCCAGCAGTTACTCGCAGGTTAGGGGGATTGAAGCTTTCTTT
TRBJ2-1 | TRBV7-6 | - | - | CASSLSWGYNYNEQFF | TGTGCCAGCAGCTTAAGTTGGGGGTACAACTACAATGAGCAGTTCTTC
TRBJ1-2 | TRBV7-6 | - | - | CVSSSRDQSNYGYTF | TGTGTCAGCAGCTCCCGGGACCAGTCTAACTATGGCTACACCTTC
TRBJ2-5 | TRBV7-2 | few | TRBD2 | CASSPGLAGNPRETQYF | TGTGCCAGCAGCCCTGGACTAGCGGGGAACCCAAGGGAGACCCAGTACTTC
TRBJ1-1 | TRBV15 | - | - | CATSTRSGGMNTEAFF | TGTGCCACCAGCACCAGATCGGGGGGCATGAACACTGAAGCTTTCTTT
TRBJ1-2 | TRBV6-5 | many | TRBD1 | CASSPRRQGPGYGYTF | TGTGCCAGCAGTCCCCGCCGACAGGGGCCCGGTTATGGCTACACCTTC
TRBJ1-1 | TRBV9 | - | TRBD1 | CASSQPQGVNTEAFF | TGTGCCAGCAGCCAACCACAGGGGGTGAACACTGAAGCTTTCTTT
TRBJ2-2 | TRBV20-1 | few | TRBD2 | CSARDPPGLVSGELFF | TGCAGTGCTAGAGATCCCCCGGGACTAGTGTCCGGGGAGCTGTTTTTT
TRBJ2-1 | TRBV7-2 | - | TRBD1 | CASSLGQTGEEFF | TGTGCCAGCAGCTTAGGGCAGACAGGGGAGGAGTTCTTC
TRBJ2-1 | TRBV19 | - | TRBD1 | CASSNRGLYNEQFF | TGTGCCAGTAGTAACAGGGGGCTATACAATGAGCAGTTCTTC
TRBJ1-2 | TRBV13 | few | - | CASSSEYSDREDYGYTF | TGTGCCAGCAGCTCCGAATATTCTGACAGAGAGGACTATGGCTACACCTTC
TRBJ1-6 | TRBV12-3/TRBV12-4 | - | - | CASSFGGSSYNSPLHF | TGTGCCAGCAGTTTTGGGGGATCCTCCTATAATTCACCCCTCCACTTT
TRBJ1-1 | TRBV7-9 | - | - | CASTSRGTEAFF | TGTGCCAGCACCTCTAGGGGCACTGAAGCTTTCTTT
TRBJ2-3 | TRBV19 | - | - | CASSIMTDTQYF | TGTGCCAGTAGTATAATGACGGATACGCAGTATTTT